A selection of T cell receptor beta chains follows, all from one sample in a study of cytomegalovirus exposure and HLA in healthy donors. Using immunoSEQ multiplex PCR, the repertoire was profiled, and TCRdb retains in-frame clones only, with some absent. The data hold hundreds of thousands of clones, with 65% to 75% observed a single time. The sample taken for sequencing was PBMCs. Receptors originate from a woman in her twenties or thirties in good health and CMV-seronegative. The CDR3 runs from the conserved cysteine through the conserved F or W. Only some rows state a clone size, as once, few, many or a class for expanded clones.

CDR3 protein: CASSQTGESLGF
V gene: TRBV4-2
clone size: .
J gene: TRBJ2-4

CDR3 protein: CAISETGTGGTDTQYF
V gene: TRBV10-3
clone size: .
J gene: TRBJ2-3

CDR3 protein: CASSRDTYGYTF
V gene: TRBV5-6
clone size: .
J gene: TRBJ1-2

CDR3 protein: CASSDGQGLLNTEAFF
V gene: TRBV6-1
clone size: .
J gene: TRBJ1-1

CDR3 protein: CASSYGQGVSSGYTF
V gene: TRBV28
clone size: .
J gene: TRBJ1-2

CDR3 protein: CASSDLGGALGNQPQHF
V gene: TRBV6-1
clone size: .
J gene: TRBJ1-5

CDR3 protein: CASSASVDYNSPLHF
V gene: TRBV6-1
clone size: .
J gene: TRBJ1-6

CDR3 protein: CASSGGEVNSNQPQHF
V gene: TRBV2
clone size: few
J gene: TRBJ1-5

CDR3 protein: CASSQRDRGSPNIQYF
V gene: TRBV16
clone size: .
J gene: TRBJ2-4

CDR3 protein: CAWTGLRTDTQYF
V gene: TRBV30
clone size: .
J gene: TRBJ2-3

CDR3 protein: CASSFKPGQGASIGEKLFF
V gene: TRBV5-6
clone size: .
J gene: TRBJ1-4

CDR3 protein: CASRLANQETQYF
V gene: TRBV27
clone size: .
J gene: TRBJ2-5

CDR3 protein: CASSPGTGSAGELFF
V gene: TRBV7-3
clone size: .
J gene: TRBJ2-2

CDR3 protein: CASSGRDRKNIQYF
V gene: TRBV9
clone size: medium-sized
J gene: TRBJ2-4